A selection of T cell receptor beta chains follows, all from one sample in a study of blood T cells in healthy people across ages. TCRdb passed the 5' RACE reads through MiXCR, listing each CDR3 protein once. The repertoire has 790,000 or so distinct CDR3 sequences, about 42% of them found once; the top ten carry roughly 20%. What was sequenced was blood. Receptors originate from a man at least 80 years old in good health. CDR3s include the opening cysteine and the closing phenylalanine or tryptophan. A D gene is named only where the DNA matches it firmly. Clone size is given for some rows only: seen once, a few or many times, or a class if the clone is expanded.

V gene,J gene,D gene,clone size,CDR3 DNA,CDR3 protein
TRBV4-2,TRBJ2-3,-,few,TGTGCCAGCAGCCAAGCTCGTACAGGCGGAGGATGGGATACGCAGTATTTT,CASSQARTGGGWDTQYF
TRBV5-1,TRBJ2-7,TRBD1,many,TGCGCCAGCAGCGCGTCCGGGACAGGGGTCTCCTACGAGCAGTACTTC,CASSASGTGVSYEQYF
TRBV20-1,TRBJ1-5,-,-,TGCAGTGCTAGACAACCTAATCAGCCCCAGCATTTT,CSARQPNQPQHF
TRBV12-3/TRBV12-4,TRBJ1-6,TRBD1,-,TGTGCCAGCAAAAGGGACAGGAATAATTCACCCCTCCACTTT,CASKRDRNNSPLHF
TRBV12-3/TRBV12-4,TRBJ2-3,-,-,TGTGCCAGCAGTTTAGCGAGGGGATGGAGAACAGATACGCAGTATTTT,CASSLARGWRTDTQYF
TRBV20-1,TRBJ2-2,TRBD1,few,TGCAGTGCTAGAAAGGGGACAGTGTCCGGGGAGCTGTTTTTT,CSARKGTVSGELFF
TRBV5-1,TRBJ2-3,TRBD1,few,TGCGCCAGCAGCTTCGACAGGGGGGGGACAGATACGCAGTATTTT,CASSFDRGGTDTQYF
TRBV7-8,TRBJ2-7,TRBD2,-,TGTGCCAGCAGCATAAAGGGTCGCGGGAGTTACGAGCAGTACTTC,CASSIKGRGSYEQYF
TRBV11-2,TRBJ2-7,-,few,TGTGCCAGCACCCCAGGGGTTGGGGCGGGAGTATCCGAGCAGTACTTC,CASTPGVGAGVSEQYF
TRBV10-2,TRBJ2-5,-,-,TGCGCCAGCACGCTCGCGCCCTCAGTCGTGGAGACCCAGTACTTC,CASTLAPSVVETQYF
TRBV7-2,TRBJ2-7,TRBD2,few,TGTGCCAGCGCCCGTAGCGGGAGCTCCTACGAGCAGTACTTC,CASARSGSSYEQYF
TRBV7-9,TRBJ2-3,-,few,TGTGCCAGCAGCTTATCGCTTTCGGATACGCAGTATTTT,CASSLSLSDTQYF
TRBV20-1,TRBJ2-1,TRBD2,-,TGCAGTGCCAGTGGGGGAGCGGGAGTTGAGAATGAGCAGTTCTTC,CSASGGAGVENEQFF
TRBV6-6,TRBJ1-6,TRBD1,-,TGTGCCAGCAGCACCCCGGGACAGGAGAATTCACCCCTCCACTTT,CASSTPGQENSPLHF
TRBV5-1,TRBJ2-5,TRBD2,-,TGCGCCAGCAGAGCAGCGGGAGGTCCGCAAGAGACCCAGTACTTC,CASRAAGGPQETQYF
TRBV11-2,TRBJ2-2,TRBD1,-,TGTGCCAGCAGCTCCGGGACAGGGGGCCTAGCGGGTCTCACCGGGGAGCTGTTTTTT,CASSSGTGGLAGLTGELFF
TRBV19,TRBJ1-2,-,once,TGTGCCAGTAGTATTCGTCAGGGAGATGGCTACACCTTC,CASSIRQGDGYTF
TRBV20-1,TRBJ2-1,TRBD2,few,TGCAGTGCTAGAGGGACTAGCGGGAGGGCCTATGAGCAGTTCTTC,CSARGTSGRAYEQFF
TRBV7-2,TRBJ1-5,TRBD1,few,TGTGCCAGCAGCTTAGCGGCAGGGGGTGATCAGCCCCAGCATTTT,CASSLAAGGDQPQHF
TRBV20-1,TRBJ2-1,-,few,TGCAGTGCTAGTGGGCATGGGGCTTACAATGAGCAGTTCTTC,CSASGHGAYNEQFF
TRBV6-1,TRBJ2-7,-,-,TGTGCCAGCAGTGAGGGGAGAGGGGTTGGTGAGCAGTACTTC,CASSEGRGVGEQYF
TRBV25-1,TRBJ2-3,TRBD2,many,TGTGCCAGCAGCAGAGCAACTAGCGGGAGGGCAGATACGCAGTATTTT,CASSRATSGRADTQYF
TRBV18,TRBJ2-5,-,once,TGTGCCAGCTCACCAATAGGGTCGGGCCAAGAGACCCAGTACTTC,CASSPIGSGQETQYF
TRBV20-1,TRBJ2-3,-,-,TGCAGTGCTAGAGATGATAGTTTTAGTGCAGATACGCAGTATTTT,CSARDDSFSADTQYF
TRBV29-1,TRBJ2-3,TRBD2,-,TGCAGCTCAAGCGGGGCGGAAGCGTTCACAGATACGCAGTATTTT,CSSSGAEAFTDTQYF
TRBV24-1,TRBJ2-1,-,-,TGTGCCACCAGTGAGTGGACAGATAATGAGCAGTTCTTC,CATSEWTDNEQFF
TRBV7-9,TRBJ2-5,TRBD2,few,TGTGCCAGCAGCTCCCGGGGGGGCTGGGAGACCCAGTACTTC,CASSSRGGWETQYF
TRBV21-1,TRBJ2-3,-,-,TGTGCCAGCAGCAAAGATGGACAGAGCACAGATACGCAGTATTTT,CASSKDGQSTDTQYF